This T cell receptor beta chain was profiled in a study of cytomegalovirus exposure and HLA in healthy donors. Notes on the study in general: For most TCR sequences rarity was the rule, although some public TCRs occurred in many donors. Confirmation in vitro established that three CMV-associated chains were specific for CMV antigens.

The PCR employed 60 Vbeta primers together with 13 Jbeta primers. The table came from immunoSEQ multiplex PCR; TCRdb's copy has only in-frame clones and leaves some out. The data show more than 35,000 clones, around 49% seen once. Donors were ostensibly healthy at sampling, although undocumented immune exposures were probable. Germline V gene data show CDR1 as LNHNV and CDR2 as YYDKDF (reference sequence). CDR3 size: 15 residues. Trimming removed 1 base at V and 5 bases at J, with 14 bases between. Comment on this clone: No antigen is known for it.

This sequence was found in a woman in her 40s in good health and CMV-seropositive. Sequencing used PBMCs. The J gene is TRBJ1-2, the V gene TRBV15; possible D gene TRBD1, 6 bases. The CDR3 region has the DNA TGTGCCACCAGCAGAGGGGGAGGGGGGACTTATGGCTACACCTTC. Translating gives CATSRGGGGTYGYTF.